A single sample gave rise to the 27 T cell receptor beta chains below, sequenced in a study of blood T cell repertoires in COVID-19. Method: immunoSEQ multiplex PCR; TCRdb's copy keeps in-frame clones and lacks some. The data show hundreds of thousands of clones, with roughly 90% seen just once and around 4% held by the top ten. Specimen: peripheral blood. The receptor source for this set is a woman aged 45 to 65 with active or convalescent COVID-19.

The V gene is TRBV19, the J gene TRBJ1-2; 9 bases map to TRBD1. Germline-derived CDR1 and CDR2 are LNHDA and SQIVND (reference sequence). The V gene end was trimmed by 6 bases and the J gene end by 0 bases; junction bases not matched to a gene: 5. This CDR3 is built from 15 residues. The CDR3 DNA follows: TGTGCCAGTAGCCGGGACAGGGCCCCTAACTATGGCTACACCTTC. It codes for CASSRDRAPNYGYTF. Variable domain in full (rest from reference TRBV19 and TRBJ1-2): DGGITQSPKYLFRKEGQNVTLSCEQNLNHDAMYWYRQDPGQGLRLIYYSQIVNDFQKGDIAEGYSVSREKKESFPLTVTSAQKNPTAFYLCASSRDRAPNYGYTFGSGTRLTVV.

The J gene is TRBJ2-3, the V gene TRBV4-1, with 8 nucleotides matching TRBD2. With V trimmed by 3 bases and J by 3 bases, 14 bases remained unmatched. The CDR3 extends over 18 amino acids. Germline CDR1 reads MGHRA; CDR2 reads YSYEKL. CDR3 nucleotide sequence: TGCGCCAGCAGCCACTTCGAAACGGTCAGCGGGAGTACAGATACGCAGTATTTT. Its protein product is CASSHFETVSGSTDTQYF.

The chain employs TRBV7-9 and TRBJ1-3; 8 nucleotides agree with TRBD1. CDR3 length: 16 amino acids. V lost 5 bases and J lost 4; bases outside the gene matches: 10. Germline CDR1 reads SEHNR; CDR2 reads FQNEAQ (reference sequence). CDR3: CASSTKDRVAGNTIYF. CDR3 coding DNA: TGTGCCAGCAGCACCAAGGACAGGGTAGCCGGAAACACCATATATTTT.

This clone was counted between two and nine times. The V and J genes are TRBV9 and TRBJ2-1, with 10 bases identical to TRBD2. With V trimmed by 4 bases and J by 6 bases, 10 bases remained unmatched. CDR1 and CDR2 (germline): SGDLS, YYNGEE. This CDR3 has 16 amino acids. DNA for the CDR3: TGTGCCAGCAGCTCCCTAGCGGGAGTAGGAGTCAATGAGCAGTTCTTC. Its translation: CASSSLAGVGVNEQFF. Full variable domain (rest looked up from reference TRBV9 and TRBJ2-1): DSGVTQTPKHLITATGQRVTLRCSPRSGDLSVYWYQQSLDQGLQFLIQYYNGEERAKGNILERFSAQQFPDLHSELNLSSLELGDSALYFCASSSLAGVGVNEQFFGPGTRLTVL.

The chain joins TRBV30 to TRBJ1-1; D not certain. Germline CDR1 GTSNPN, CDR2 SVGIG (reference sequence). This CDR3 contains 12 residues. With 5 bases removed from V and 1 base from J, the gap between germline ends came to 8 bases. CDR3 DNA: TGTGCCTGGGGGAGGAAGAACACTGAAGCTTTCTTT. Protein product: CAWGRKNTEAFF. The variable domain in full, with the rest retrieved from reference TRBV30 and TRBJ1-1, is SQTIHQWPATLVQPVGSPLSLECTVEGTSNPNLYWYRQAAGRGLQLLFYSVGIGQISSEVPQNLSASRPQDRQFILSSKKLLLSDSGFYLCAWGRKNTEAFFGQGTRLTVV.

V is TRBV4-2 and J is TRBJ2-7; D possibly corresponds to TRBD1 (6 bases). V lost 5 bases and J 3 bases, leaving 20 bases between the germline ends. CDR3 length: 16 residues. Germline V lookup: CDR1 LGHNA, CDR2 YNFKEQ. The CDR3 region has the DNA TGTGCCAGCAGCTATATCCTTCAGGACAGCGGCTACGAGCAGTACTTC. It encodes CASSYILQDSGYEQYF.

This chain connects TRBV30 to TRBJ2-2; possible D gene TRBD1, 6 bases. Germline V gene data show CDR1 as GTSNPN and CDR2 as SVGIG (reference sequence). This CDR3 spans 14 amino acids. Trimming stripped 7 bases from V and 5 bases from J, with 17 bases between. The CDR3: CAFQNPRGTGELFF. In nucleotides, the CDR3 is TGTGCCTTCCAAAACCCGAGGGGGACCGGGGAGCTGTTTTTT.

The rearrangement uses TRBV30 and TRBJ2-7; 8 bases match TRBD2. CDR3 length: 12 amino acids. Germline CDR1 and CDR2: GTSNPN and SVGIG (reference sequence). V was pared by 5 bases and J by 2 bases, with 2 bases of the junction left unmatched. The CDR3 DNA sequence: TGTGCCTGGGCTAGCGGGCCCTACGAGCAGTACTTC. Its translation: CAWASGPYEQYF.

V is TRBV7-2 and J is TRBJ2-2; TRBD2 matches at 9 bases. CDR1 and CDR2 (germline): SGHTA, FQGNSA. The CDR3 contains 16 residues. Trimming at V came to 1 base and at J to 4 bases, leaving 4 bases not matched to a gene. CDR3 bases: TGTGCCAGCAGCTTAGTGGCGGGGGGGACCACCGGGGAGCTGTTTTTT. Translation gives CASSLVAGGTTGELFF.

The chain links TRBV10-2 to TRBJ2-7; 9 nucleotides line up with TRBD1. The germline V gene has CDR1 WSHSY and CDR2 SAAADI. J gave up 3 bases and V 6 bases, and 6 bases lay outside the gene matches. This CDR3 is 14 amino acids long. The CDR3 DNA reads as TGCGCCAGCAGCGGACAGGGGACAGGCTACGAGCAGTACTTC. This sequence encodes CASSGQGTGYEQYF.

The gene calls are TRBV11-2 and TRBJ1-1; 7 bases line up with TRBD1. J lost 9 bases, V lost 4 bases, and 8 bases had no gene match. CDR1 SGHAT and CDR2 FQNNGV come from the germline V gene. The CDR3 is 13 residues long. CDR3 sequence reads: CASSYTGAPKAFF. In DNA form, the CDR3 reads TGTGCCAGCAGCTACACAGGGGCACCCAAAGCTTTCTTT.

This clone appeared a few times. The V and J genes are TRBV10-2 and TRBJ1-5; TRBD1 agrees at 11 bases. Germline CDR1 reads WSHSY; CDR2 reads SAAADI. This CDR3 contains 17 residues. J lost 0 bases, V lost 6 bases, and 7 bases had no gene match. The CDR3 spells CASSSGTGGSSNQPQHF. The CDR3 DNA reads TGCGCCAGCAGCTCCGGGACAGGGGGGAGTAGCAATCAGCCCCAGCATTTT.

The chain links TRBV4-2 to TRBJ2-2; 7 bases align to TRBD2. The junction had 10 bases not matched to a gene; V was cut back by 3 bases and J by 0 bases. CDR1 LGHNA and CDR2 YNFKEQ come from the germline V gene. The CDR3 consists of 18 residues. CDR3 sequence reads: CASSHPLGSGANTGELFF. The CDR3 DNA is TGTGCCAGCAGCCACCCCCTAGGGAGCGGGGCGAACACCGGGGAGCTGTTTTTT.

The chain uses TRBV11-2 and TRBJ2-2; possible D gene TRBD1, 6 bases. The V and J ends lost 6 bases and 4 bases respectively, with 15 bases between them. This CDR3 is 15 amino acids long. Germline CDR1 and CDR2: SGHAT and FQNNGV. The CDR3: CASSLARGGTGELFF. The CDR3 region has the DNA TGTGCCAGCAGTCTAGCCCGAGGGGGCACCGGGGAGCTGTTTTTT. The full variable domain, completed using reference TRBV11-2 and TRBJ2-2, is EAGVAQSPRYKIIEKRQSVAFWCNPISGHATLYWYQQILGQGPKLLIQFQNNGVVDDSQLPKDRFSAERLKGVDSTLKIQPAKLEDSAVYLCASSLARGGTGELFFGEGSRLTVL.

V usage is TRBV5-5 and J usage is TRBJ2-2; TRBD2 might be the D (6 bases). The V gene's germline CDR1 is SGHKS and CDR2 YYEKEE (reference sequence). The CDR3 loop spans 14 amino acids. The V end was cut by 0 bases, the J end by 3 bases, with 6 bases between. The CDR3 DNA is TGTGCCAGCAGCTTGGGGGACTACACCGGGGAGCTGTTTTTT. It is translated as CASSLGDYTGELFF.

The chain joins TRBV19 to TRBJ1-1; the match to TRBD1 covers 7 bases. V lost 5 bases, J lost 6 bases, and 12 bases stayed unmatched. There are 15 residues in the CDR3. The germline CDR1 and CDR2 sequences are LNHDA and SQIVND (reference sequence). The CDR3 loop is CASSFLSGTASEAFF. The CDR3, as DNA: TGTGCCAGTAGTTTTTTATCCGGGACAGCTTCTGAAGCTTTCTTT.

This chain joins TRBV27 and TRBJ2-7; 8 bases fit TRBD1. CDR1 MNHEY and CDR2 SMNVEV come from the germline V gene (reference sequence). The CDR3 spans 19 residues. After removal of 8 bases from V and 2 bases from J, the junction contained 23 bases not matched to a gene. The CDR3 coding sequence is TGTGCCAGCCGAACTCAAGGACAGGGTGCAACTTCCCGAACCTACGAGCAGTACTTC. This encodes CASRTQGQGATSRTYEQYF.

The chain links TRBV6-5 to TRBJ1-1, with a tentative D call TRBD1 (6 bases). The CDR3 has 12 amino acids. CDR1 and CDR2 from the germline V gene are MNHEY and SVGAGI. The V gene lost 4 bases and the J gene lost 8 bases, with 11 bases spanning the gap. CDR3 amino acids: CASSFRGTEAFF. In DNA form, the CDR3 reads TGTGCCAGCAGTTTCCGAGGGACAGAAGCTTTCTTT.

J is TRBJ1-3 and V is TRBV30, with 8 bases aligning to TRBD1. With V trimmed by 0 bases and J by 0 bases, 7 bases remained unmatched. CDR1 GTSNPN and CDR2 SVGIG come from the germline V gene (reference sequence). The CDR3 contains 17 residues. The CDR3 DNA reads TGTGCCTGGAGTGTACACGAAGGACAGGGCTCTGGAAACACCATATATTTT. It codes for CAWSVHEGQGSGNTIYF.

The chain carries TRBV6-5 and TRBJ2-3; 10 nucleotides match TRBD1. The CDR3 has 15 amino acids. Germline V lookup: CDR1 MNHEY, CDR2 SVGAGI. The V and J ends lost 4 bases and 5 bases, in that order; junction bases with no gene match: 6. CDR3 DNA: TGTGCCAGCAGTTCCCCGACAGGGGGCATAGATACGCAGTATTTT. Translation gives CASSSPTGGIDTQYF.

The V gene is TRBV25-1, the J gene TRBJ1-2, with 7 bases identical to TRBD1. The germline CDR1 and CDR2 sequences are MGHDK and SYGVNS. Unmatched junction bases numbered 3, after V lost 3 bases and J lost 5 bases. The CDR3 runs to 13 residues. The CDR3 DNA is TGTGCCAGCAGTGAGACAGGGTTGTATGGCTACACCTTC. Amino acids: CASSETGLYGYTF.

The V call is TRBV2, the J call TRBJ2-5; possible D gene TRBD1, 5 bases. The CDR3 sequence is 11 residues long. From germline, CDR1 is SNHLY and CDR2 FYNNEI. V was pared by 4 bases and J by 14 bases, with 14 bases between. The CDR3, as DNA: TGTGCCAGCAGTGTTTGGGGCTATGAATACTTC. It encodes CASSVWGYEYF.

The CDR3 spells CASSRGQILSTDTQYF. CDR3 DNA: TGTGCCAGCAGCCGAGGACAGATCCTTAGCACAGATACGCAGTATTTT. The genes are TRBV5-4 and TRBJ2-3; D is possibly TRBD1 (6 bases). This CDR3 region has 16 residues. Germline assignment: CDR1 SGHNT and CDR2 YYREEE (reference sequence). Trimming took 4 bases from V and 0 from J, leaving 15 bases between them.

In nucleotides, the CDR3 is TGTGCCAGCAGTTCTGAGGCGGGGGGAAGGGGAGATACGCAGTATTTT. The encoded protein is CASSSEAGGRGDTQYF. The J gene is TRBJ2-3, the V gene TRBV5-6, with 8 nucleotides matching TRBD2. There are 16 residues in the CDR3. Germline CDR1 is SGHDT and CDR2 is YYEEEE. The trim removed 5 bases at V and 5 bases at J, leaving 13 bases unmatched.

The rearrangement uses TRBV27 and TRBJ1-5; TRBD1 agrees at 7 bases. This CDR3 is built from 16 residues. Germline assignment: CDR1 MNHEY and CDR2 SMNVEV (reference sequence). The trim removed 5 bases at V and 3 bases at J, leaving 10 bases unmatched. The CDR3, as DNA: TGTGCCAGCAGTGCGATTACAGGGGCCACCAATCAGCCCCAGCATTTT. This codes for CASSAITGATNQPQHF.

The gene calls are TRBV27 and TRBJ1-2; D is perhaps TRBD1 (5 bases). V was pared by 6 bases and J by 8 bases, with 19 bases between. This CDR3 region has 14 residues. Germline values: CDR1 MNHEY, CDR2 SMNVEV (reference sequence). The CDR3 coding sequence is TGTGCCAGCAGAAACCCCTTTTTGGGGCAAGGCTACACCTTC. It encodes CASRNPFLGQGYTF.

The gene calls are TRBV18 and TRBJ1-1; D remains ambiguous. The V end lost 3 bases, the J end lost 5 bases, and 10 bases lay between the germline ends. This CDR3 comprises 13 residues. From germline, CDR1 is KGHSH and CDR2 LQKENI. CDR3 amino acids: CASSPSFGTEAFF. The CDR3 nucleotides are TGTGCCAGCTCACCCTCTTTCGGTACTGAAGCTTTCTTT.